These 5 T cell receptor beta chains share one sample of origin, sequenced in a study of sequential checkpoint blockade in melanoma. The repertoire was sequenced with immunoSEQ multiplex PCR; TCRdb's copy has only in-frame clones and lacks some. The table lists about 12,000 clones, over 60% of them singletons. Regarding treatment: randomized to nivolumab then ipilimumab (arm A) or the reverse (arm B). The sample consisted of CD8+ T cells sorted from blood (inferred from file names), taken from a patient given nivolumab and ipilimumab in sequence. These receptors all come from a human donor with melanoma.

The J gene is TRBJ2-7, the V gene TRBV27, with TRBD2 matching 7 bases. The V segment lost 2 bases and the J segment 5 bases; nucleotides outside the gene matches: 6. The length of the CDR3 is 14 residues. Looked up from germline, CDR1 is MNHEY and CDR2 is SMNVEV (reference sequence). CDR3 sequence: CASSLVGGYHEQYF. The CDR3 DNA sequence: TGTGCCAGCAGTTTAGTCGGGGGGTACCACGAGCAGTACTTC.

This chain connects TRBV10-3 to TRBJ2-7, with 7 bases fitting TRBD1. V was pared by 4 bases and J by 1 base, with 4 bases of the junction left unmatched. This CDR3 has 14 residues. Germline assignment: CDR1 ENHRY and CDR2 SYGVKD. CDR3 coding DNA: TGTGCCATCAGTGGAGTGGGACAGTCCTACGAGCAGTACTTC. Its protein is CAISGVGQSYEQYF.

Of note for this clone: Other DNA variants within this sample encode the same CDR3. The chain carries TRBV19 and TRBJ2-5; 8 bases agree with TRBD1. The CDR3 length is 14 residues. Trimming removed 6 bases from V and 3 bases from J; junction bases left unmatched: 6. Looked up from germline, CDR1 is LNHDA and CDR2 is SQIVND (reference sequence). The CDR3: CASRTTGGEETQYF. The DNA for the CDR3 is TGTGCCAGTAGGACTACAGGGGGAGAAGAGACCCAGTACTTC.

V usage is TRBV5-1 and J usage is TRBJ1-4; a weak D match, TRBD1 (6 bases). The CDR3 extends over 13 amino acids. Germline V gene lookup returns CDR1 SGHRS and CDR2 YFSETQ. With 8 bases removed from V and 4 bases from J, the gap between germline ends came to 12 bases. The CDR3 region has the DNA TGCGCCAGGGGGGCTTGTGGTAATGAAAAACTGTTTTTT. Residues: CARGACGNEKLFF.

The gene calls are TRBV28 and TRBJ2-1, with 9 bases fitting TRBD2. Germline lookup yields CDR1 MDHEN and CDR2 SYDVKM. The CDR3 runs to 15 residues. V lost 6 bases, J lost 3 bases, and 6 bases stayed unmatched. DNA of the CDR3: TGTGCCAGCAGCCCCTTAGCGGGAGTCTACAATGAGCAGTTCTTC. Translated, it gives CASSPLAGVYNEQFF. The whole variable domain, remainder taken from reference TRBV28 and TRBJ2-1, is DVKVTQSSRYLVKRTGEKVFLECVQDMDHENMFWYRQDPGLGLRLIYFSYDVKMKEKGDIPEGYSVSREKKERFSLILESASTNQTSMYLCASSPLAGVYNEQFFGPGTRLTVL.